This TCR beta chain was captured by sequencing in a study of T cells in Graves' hyperthyroidism and ophthalmopathy. Study conclusions and caveats: Ophthalmopathy was separated from stable hyperthyroidism by a 13 V-J model. Ophthalmopathy prediction by the model preceded onset by a median 6.5 months.

TCR beta CDR3 sequences were amplified from RNA transcripts. The TCR CDR3 was amplified in a first-round RT-PCR using the HTBI primer set. TCRdb itself ran the multiplex PCR reads through MiXCR, one entry per CDR3 protein. The sample yields about 49,000 distinct CDR3 sequences, roughly half seen once. CDR1 and CDR2 (germline): SGHVS, FQNEAQ. The V and J ends lost 5 bases and 7 bases, in that order; junction bases with no gene match: 8. The CDR3 extends over 14 amino acids. Regarding this clonotype: Its cognate antigen is unknown.

Criteria for exclusion of patients were uncontrolled infection, other autoimmune disease, pregnancy or lactation. The chain combines TRBV7-8 with TRBJ1-5; 7 nucleotides match TRBD1. Sequencing used peripheral blood or thyroid tissue (not recorded which). The sequence came from a man aged 18 to 30 with Graves' hyperthyroidism. The CDR3 DNA is TGTGCCAGCAGCGAAGACAGGGTGCTGCAGCCCCAGCATTTT. It translates to CASSEDRVLQPQHF.